This T cell receptor beta chain was captured by sequencing in a study of control samples from healthy donors and cancer patients. From germline, CDR1 is DFQATT and CDR2 SNEGSKA (reference sequence). This CDR3 has 11 amino acids. Trimming took off 0 bases at V and 3 bases at J, with 3 bases between the two ends. The table came from immunoSEQ multiplex PCR; TCRdb's copy has only in-frame clones and leaves some out. This sample carries 190,000 or so clones, approximately 92% of them seen once, and the ten largest clones take approximately 1.5%. V and J are TRBV20-1 and TRBJ2-7; D is unclear. The TCR comes from a man aged 18 to 35 in good health. Specimen: blood. The CDR3 sequence: CSARDYYEQYF. Here the CDR3 DNA reads TGCAGTGCTAGAGATTACTACGAGCAGTACTTC.